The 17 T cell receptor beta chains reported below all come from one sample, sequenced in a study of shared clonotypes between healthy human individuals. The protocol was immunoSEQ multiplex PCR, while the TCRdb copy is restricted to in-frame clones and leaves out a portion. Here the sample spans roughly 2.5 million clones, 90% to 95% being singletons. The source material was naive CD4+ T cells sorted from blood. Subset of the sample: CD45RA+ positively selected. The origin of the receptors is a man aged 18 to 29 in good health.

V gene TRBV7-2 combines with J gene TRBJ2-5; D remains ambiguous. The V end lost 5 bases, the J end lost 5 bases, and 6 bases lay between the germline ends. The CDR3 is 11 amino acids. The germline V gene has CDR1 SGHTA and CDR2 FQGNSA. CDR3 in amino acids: CASSQLETQYF. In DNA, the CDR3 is TGTGCCAGCAGCCAATTGGAGACCCAGTACTTC.

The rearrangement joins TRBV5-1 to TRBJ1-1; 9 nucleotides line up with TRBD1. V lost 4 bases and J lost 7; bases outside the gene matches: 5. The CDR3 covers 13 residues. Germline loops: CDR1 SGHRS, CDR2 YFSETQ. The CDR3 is CASSPRQGGEAFF. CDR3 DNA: TGCGCCAGCAGCCCGAGACAGGGGGGTGAAGCTTTCTTT.

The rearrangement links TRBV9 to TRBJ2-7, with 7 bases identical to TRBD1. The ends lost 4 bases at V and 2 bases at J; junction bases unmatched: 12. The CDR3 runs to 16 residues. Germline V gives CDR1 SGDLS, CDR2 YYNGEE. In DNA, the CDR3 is TGTGCCAGCAGCCCCCGGCCCGACAGGGCGGCCTACGAGCAGTACTTC. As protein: CASSPRPDRAAYEQYF.

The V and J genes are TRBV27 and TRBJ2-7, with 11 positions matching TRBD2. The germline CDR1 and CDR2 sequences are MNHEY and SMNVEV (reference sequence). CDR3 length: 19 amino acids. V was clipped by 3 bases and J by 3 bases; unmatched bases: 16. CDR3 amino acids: CASSLRASGGQSNYYEQYF. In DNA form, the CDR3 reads TGTGCCAGCAGTTTGAGGGCTAGCGGGGGGCAATCCAATTACTACGAGCAGTACTTC.

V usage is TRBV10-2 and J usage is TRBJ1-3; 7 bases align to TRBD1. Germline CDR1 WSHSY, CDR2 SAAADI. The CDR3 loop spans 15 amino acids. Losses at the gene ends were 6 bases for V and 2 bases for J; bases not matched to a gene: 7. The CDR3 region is CASRADRVPGNTIYF. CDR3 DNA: TGCGCCAGCAGGGCCGACAGGGTTCCTGGAAACACCATATATTTT.

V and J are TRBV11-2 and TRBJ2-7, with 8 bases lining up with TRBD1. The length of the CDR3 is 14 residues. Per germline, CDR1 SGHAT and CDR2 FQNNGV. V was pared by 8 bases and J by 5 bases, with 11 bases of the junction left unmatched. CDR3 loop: CASRIGTGIDEQYF. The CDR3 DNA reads TGTGCCAGCCGGATCGGGACAGGAATCGACGAGCAGTACTTC.

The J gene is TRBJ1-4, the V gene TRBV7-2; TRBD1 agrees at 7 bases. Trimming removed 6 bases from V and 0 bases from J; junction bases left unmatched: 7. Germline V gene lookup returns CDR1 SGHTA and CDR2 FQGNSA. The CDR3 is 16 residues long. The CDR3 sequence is CASSLNRGSTNEKLFF. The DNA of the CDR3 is TGTGCCAGCAGTCTAAACAGGGGATCAACTAATGAAAAACTGTTTTTT.

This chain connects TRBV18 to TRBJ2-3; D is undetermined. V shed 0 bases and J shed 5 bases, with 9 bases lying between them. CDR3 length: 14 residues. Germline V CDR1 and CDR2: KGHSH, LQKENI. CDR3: CASSPPNWEDTQYF. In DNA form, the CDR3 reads TGTGCCAGCTCACCACCGAACTGGGAAGATACGCAGTATTTT.

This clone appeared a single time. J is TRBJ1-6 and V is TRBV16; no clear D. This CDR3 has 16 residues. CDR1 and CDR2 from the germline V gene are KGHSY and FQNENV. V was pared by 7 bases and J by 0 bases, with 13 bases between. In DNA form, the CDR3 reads TGTGCCAGCAAGGGAGGCCCGAGCTCCTATAATTCACCCCTCCACTTT. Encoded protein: CASKGGPSSYNSPLHF.

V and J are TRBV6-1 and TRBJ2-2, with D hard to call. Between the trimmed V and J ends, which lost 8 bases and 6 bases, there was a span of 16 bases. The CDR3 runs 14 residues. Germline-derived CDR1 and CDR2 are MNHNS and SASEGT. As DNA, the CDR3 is TGTGCCAGCCACAGAGACCGTTCACCCGGGGAGCTGTTTTTT. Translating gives CASHRDRSPGELFF.

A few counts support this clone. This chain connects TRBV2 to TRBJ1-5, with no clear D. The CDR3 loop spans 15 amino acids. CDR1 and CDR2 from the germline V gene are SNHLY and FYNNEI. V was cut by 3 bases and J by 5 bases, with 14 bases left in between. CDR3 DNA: TGTGCCAGCAGTGACTGGGTAAGGAAGGATCAGCCCCAGCATTTT. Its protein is CASSDWVRKDQPQHF.

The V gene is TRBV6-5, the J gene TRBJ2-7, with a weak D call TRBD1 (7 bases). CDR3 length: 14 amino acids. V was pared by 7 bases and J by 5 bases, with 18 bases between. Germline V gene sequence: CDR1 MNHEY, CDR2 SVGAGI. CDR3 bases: TGTGCCAGCACTCCAGCAGGGGGGTCCCACGAGCAGTACTTC. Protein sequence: CASTPAGGSHEQYF.

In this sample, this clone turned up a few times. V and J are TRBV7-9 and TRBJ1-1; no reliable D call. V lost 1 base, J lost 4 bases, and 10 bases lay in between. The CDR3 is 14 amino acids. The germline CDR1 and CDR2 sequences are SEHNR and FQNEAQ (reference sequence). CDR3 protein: CASSLEWHVTEAFF. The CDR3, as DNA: TGTGCCAGCAGCTTAGAGTGGCATGTCACTGAAGCTTTCTTT.

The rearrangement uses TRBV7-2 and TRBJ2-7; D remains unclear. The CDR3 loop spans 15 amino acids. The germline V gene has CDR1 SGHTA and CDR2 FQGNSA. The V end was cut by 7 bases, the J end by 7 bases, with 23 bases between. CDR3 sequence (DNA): TGTGCCAGCATCAGCTTAGGCATGTCGGTGGGGGAGCAGTACTTC. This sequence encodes CASISLGMSVGEQYF.

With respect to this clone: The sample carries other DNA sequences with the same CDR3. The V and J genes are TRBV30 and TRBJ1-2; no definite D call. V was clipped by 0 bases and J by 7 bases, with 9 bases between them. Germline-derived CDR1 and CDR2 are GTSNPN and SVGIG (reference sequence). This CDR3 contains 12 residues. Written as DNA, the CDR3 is TGTGCCTGGAGTGTCCCAGGAGGTGGCTACACCTTC. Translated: CAWSVPGGGYTF.

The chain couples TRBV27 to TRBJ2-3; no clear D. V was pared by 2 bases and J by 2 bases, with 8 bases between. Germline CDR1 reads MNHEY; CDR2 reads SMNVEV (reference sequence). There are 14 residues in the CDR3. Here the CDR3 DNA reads TGTGCCAGCAGTTTAAATTCCCACACAGATACGCAGTATTTT. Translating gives CASSLNSHTDTQYF.

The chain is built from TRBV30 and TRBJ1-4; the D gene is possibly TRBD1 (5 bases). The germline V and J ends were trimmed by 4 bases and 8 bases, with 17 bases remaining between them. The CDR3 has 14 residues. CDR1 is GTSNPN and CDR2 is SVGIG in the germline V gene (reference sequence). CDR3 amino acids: CAWKEGPGEEKLFF. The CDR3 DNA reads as TGTGCCTGGAAGGAGGGACCGGGGGAAGAAAAACTGTTTTTT.